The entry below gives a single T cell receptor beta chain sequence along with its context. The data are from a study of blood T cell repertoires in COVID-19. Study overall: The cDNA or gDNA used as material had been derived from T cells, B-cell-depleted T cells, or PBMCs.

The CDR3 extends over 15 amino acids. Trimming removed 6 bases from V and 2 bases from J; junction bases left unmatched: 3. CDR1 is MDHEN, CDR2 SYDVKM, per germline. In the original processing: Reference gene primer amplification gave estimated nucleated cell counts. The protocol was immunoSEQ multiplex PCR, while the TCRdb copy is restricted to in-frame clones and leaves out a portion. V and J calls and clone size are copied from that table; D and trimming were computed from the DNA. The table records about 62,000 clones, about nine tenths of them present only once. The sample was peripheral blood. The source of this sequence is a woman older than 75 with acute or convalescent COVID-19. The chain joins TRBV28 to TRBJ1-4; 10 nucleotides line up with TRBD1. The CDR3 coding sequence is TGTGCCAGCAGGACAGGGGGCCCGACTAATGAAAAACTGTTTTTT. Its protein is CASRTGGPTNEKLFF. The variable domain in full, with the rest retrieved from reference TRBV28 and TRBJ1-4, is DVKVTQSSRYLVKRTGEKVFLECVQDMDHENMFWYRQDPGLGLRLIYFSYDVKMKEKGDIPEGYSVSREKKERFSLILESASTNQTSMYLCASRTGGPTNEKLFFGSGTQLSVL.